These 27 T cell receptor beta chains share one sample of origin, sequenced in a study of T-cell memory formation after mild COVID-19. TCRdb redid the calling of the 5' RACE reads with MiXCR, one entry per CDR3 protein. The table lists 150,000 to 200,000 distinct CDR3 sequences, roughly 10% of them singletons. Sequenced material: PBMCs or a T cell subset sorted from them (not recorded which). The receptor source for this set is a young man who had mild COVID-19 (a few samples of this study predate the infection). Cell type and time point are not known.

This clonotype occurred a few times. The rearrangement joins TRBV7-2 to TRBJ1-2, with D possibly TRBD1 on 6 matching bases. The CDR3 extends over 13 amino acids. Trimming cost V 3 bases and J 7 bases, with 12 bases left between them. The V gene's germline CDR1 is SGHTA and CDR2 FQGNSA. The CDR3 DNA sequence: TGTGCCAGCAGCTTGCAGGGGTTAGCTGGCTACACCTTC. Protein sequence: CASSLQGLAGYTF.

This clonotype was recorded at least ten times. The chain is built from TRBV2 and TRBJ2-1; possibly TRBD1 for D (5 bases). CDR3 length: 14 amino acids. The germline CDR1 and CDR2 sequences are SNHLY and FYNNEI. V gave up 8 bases and J gave up 7 bases, with 18 bases separating them. The CDR3 DNA is TGTGCCAGCGTAAAGGGGTTGGTGATTAATGAGCAGTTCTTC. This translates into CASVKGLVINEQFF.

The V and J genes are TRBV4-2 and TRBJ1-6; D not resolved. The CDR3 spans 13 residues. Trimming shortened V by 4 bases and J by 9 bases, and 10 bases separated the two germline ends. Germline CDR1 reads LGHNA; CDR2 reads YNFKEQ. This CDR3 reads CASSPPPASPLHF. The CDR3 DNA follows: TGTGCCAGCAGCCCACCACCAGCTTCACCCCTCCACTTT.

The chain couples TRBV5-4 to TRBJ2-1; possible D gene TRBD2, 6 bases. Between the trimmed V and J ends, which lost 4 bases and 4 bases, there was a span of 12 bases. Germline-derived CDR1 and CDR2 are SGHNT and YYREEE (reference sequence). The length of the CDR3 is 14 residues. This CDR3 is CASSVPLAYNEQFF. In nucleotides, the CDR3 is TGTGCCAGCAGCGTCCCCCTAGCGTACAATGAGCAGTTCTTC.

A few counts support this clonotype. The V call is TRBV11-2, the J call TRBJ2-7; D perhaps matches TRBD1 (6 bases). Germline V gene sequence: CDR1 SGHAT, CDR2 FQNNGV. Between the trimmed V and J ends, which lost 3 bases and 2 bases, there was a span of 17 bases. The CDR3 has 16 amino acids. Here the CDR3 DNA reads TGTGCCAGCAGCTTCCAGACATCCAGGGGAGCCTACGAGCAGTACTTC. Protein sequence: CASSFQTSRGAYEQYF.

This clonotype was recorded at least ten times. The chain employs TRBV5-1 and TRBJ1-1; D perhaps matches TRBD1 (6 bases). Between the trimmed V and J ends, which lost 2 bases and 0 bases, there was a span of 14 bases. Germline V lookup: CDR1 SGHRS, CDR2 YFSETQ. The CDR3 is made up of 16 amino acids. The CDR3 bases are TGCGCCAGCAGCTTAACTTGGGGACAACTGAACACTGAAGCTTTCTTT. Protein product: CASSLTWGQLNTEAFF.

This clonotype was detected only a few times. The chain recombines TRBV2 with TRBJ2-7; D may match TRBD1 or TRBD2 (7 bases each). The V gene lost 5 bases and the J gene lost 6 bases, with 17 bases spanning the gap. The CDR3 loop spans 14 amino acids. In germline, CDR1 is SNHLY, CDR2 FYNNEI. The CDR3 region has the DNA TGTGCCAGCAGTCCCCGGGGAGGGGGCGTCGAGCAGTACGTC. Its translation: CASSPRGGGVEQYV.

This clonotype has a handful of counts. V and J are TRBV20-1 and TRBJ1-1; D call uncertain. The CDR3 has 13 amino acids. Trimming shortened V by 5 bases and J by 6 bases, and 16 bases separated the two germline ends. From germline, CDR1 is DFQATT and CDR2 SNEGSKA (reference sequence). CDR3 sequence: CSAGTPGGAEAFF. CDR3 sequence (DNA): TGCAGTGCTGGTACCCCCGGCGGGGCTGAAGCTTTCTTT.

This clonotype has just a few counts. This chain links TRBV9 with TRBJ1-1, with D hard to call. V was shortened by 0 bases and J by 1 base, with 7 bases between the two germline ends. The CDR3 is 14 amino acids. CDR1 SGDLS and CDR2 YYNGEE come from the germline V gene. The CDR3 sequence: CASSVVGGNTEAFF. The CDR3, as DNA: TGTGCCAGCAGCGTAGTTGGCGGGAACACTGAAGCTTTCTTT. Filled out from reference TRBV9 and TRBJ1-1, the complete variable domain reads DSGVTQTPKHLITATGQRVTLRCSPRSGDLSVYWYQQSLDQGLQFLIQYYNGEERAKGNILERFSAQQFPDLHSELNLSSLELGDSALYFCASSVVGGNTEAFFGQGTRLTVV.

V usage is TRBV18 and J usage is TRBJ1-4; D might be TRBD1 (5 bases). The CDR3 contains 13 residues. Germline CDR1 reads KGHSH; CDR2 reads LQKENI. Between the trimmed V and J ends, which lost 5 bases and 6 bases, there was a span of 10 bases. The CDR3 coding sequence is TGTGCCAGCTCAAGGGGCGGTGATGAAAAACTGTTTTTT. Translating it yields CASSRGGDEKLFF.

The chain uses TRBV12-3 or TRBV12-4 and TRBJ1-2; 7 nucleotides line up with TRBD1. The ends lost 6 bases at V and 5 bases at J; junction bases unmatched: 3. The CDR3 has 12 residues. CDR3 protein: CASSGQDYGYTF. CDR3 coding DNA: TGTGCCAGCAGCGGACAGGATTATGGCTACACCTTC.

This chain links TRBV29-1 with TRBJ1-2; maybe TRBD1 (6 bases). This CDR3 has 13 residues. Per the germline V gene, CDR1 is SQVTM and CDR2 is ANQGSEA. Trimming pared 6 bases from V and 4 bases from J, leaving 15 bases between. CDR3 bases: TGCAGCGTGGCCACAGGGATAGGCTATGGCTACACCTTC. It yields the protein CSVATGIGYGYTF.

With regard to this clonotype: Being one base from a much bigger clone, this may be a read error. The CDR3 here is CASNQVGWSTDTQYF. In DNA form, the CDR3 reads TGTGCCAGCAATCAAGTCGGGTGGAGCACAGATACGCAGTATTTT. The chain has TRBV7-2 and TRBJ2-3; D not certain. Deletions cut 7 bases from V and 0 bases from J, with 14 bases between. The CDR3 sequence is 15 residues long. Looked up from germline, CDR1 is SGHTA and CDR2 is FQGNSA.

This clonotype was seen more than once but under ten times. The gene calls are TRBV20-1 and TRBJ1-1; D might be TRBD1 (6 bases). The V gene lost 8 bases and the J gene lost 3 bases, with 19 bases spanning the gap. The germline gives CDR1 DFQATT, CDR2 SNEGSKA (reference sequence). This CDR3 is built from 14 residues. In DNA, the CDR3 is TGCAGTCTCTGCAGGGGAGGGTTGGACACTGAAGCTTTCTTT. Amino acid sequence: CSLCRGGLDTEAFF.

The gene calls are TRBV6-8 and TRBJ2-5, with TRBD1 identical over 7 bases. This CDR3 spans 13 amino acids. Trimming removed 6 bases from V and 0 bases from J; junction bases left unmatched: 1. In germline, CDR1 is MNHGY, CDR2 SAAAGT. CDR3: CASRDRNQETQYF. The CDR3 nucleotides read TGTGCCAGCAGGGACAGGAACCAAGAGACCCAGTACTTC.

This clonotype was recorded many times. V gene TRBV7-2 combines with J gene TRBJ2-5; 8 bases align to TRBD1. The germline V gene encodes CDR1 SGHTA and CDR2 FQGNSA. The CDR3 has 15 residues. V gave up 5 bases and J gave up 13 bases; unmatched junction bases: 18. The CDR3 nucleotides are TGTGCCAGCAGCCTAGACGGACAGGGAGTAGGGCCTTGGTACTTC. Translating gives CASSLDGQGVGPWYF.

V usage is TRBV3-1 and J usage is TRBJ2-4, with 7 bases lining up with TRBD1. The V gene's germline CDR1 is LGHDT and CDR2 YNNKEL (reference sequence). With 0 bases clipped from V and 11 bases from J, the junction kept 10 bases outside the gene matches. The length of the CDR3 is 15 residues. The CDR3 is CASSQDFSGGEFQYF. Written as DNA, the CDR3 is TGTGCCAGCAGCCAAGATTTCTCAGGGGGAGAATTTCAGTACTTC.

This clonotype was counted once. In DNA form, the CDR3 reads TGTGCCAGCAGCCCTCGGGGAGTTCAAGCTTTCTTT. The encoded protein is CASSPRGVQAFF. V is TRBV7-2 and J is TRBJ1-1; D uncertain. The germline V and J ends were trimmed by 5 bases and 9 bases, with 13 bases remaining between them. The CDR3 sequence is 12 residues long. In germline, CDR1 is SGHTA, CDR2 FQGNSA.

This chain connects TRBV7-2 to TRBJ2-1; D not resolved. Between the trimmed V and J ends, which lost 5 bases and 4 bases, there was a span of 9 bases. The CDR3 runs to 13 residues. Germline CDR1 reads SGHTA; CDR2 reads FQGNSA. The CDR3 DNA reads as TGTGCCAGCAGCCCGGATCGTTACAATGAGCAGTTCTTC. Translation: CASSPDRYNEQFF.

The J gene is TRBJ2-3, the V gene TRBV6-2 or TRBV6-3; no clear D gene. The CDR3 length is 10 residues. Germline CDR1 is MNHEY and CDR2 is SVGEGT. V shed 8 bases and J shed 8 bases, with 8 bases lying between them. The CDR3: CASSERTQYF. CDR3 coding DNA: TGTGCCAGCTCGGAGCGTACGCAGTATTTT.

The chain carries TRBV14 and TRBJ2-5; no reliable D call. Germline CDR1 and CDR2: SGHDN and FVKESK. V lost 3 bases and J lost 5, with 4 bases in between. CDR3 length: 11 amino acids. This CDR3 is CASSHTETQYF. The CDR3 nucleotides are TGTGCCAGCAGCCATACCGAGACCCAGTACTTC.

This chain uses TRBV7-9 with TRBJ2-1; D is perhaps TRBD1 (5 bases). CDR1 is SEHNR, CDR2 FQNEAQ, per germline (reference sequence). V was clipped by 1 base and J by 2 bases, with 6 bases between them. The length of the CDR3 is 14 residues. The CDR3, as DNA: TGTGCCAGCAGCTTAGTGGACACCTACAATGAGCAGTTCTTC. This sequence encodes CASSLVDTYNEQFF.

The rearrangement uses TRBV7-3 and TRBJ2-5; a weak D match, TRBD2 (5 bases). Deletions cut 6 bases from V and 2 bases from J, with 13 bases between. CDR3 length equals 14 residues. The germline gives CDR1 SGHTA, CDR2 FQGTGA. Here the CDR3 DNA reads TGTGCCAGCAGTCGAGGGTCGGGACAAGAGACCCAGTACTTC. Its protein product is CASSRGSGQETQYF. Supplemented by reference TRBV7-3 and TRBJ2-5, the full variable domain reads GAGVSQTPSNKVTEKGKYVELRCDPISGHTALYWYRQSLGQGPEFLIYFQGTGAADDSGLPNDRFFAVRPEGSVSTLKIQRTERGDSAVYLCASSRGSGQETQYFGPGTRLLVL.

This clonotype was detected a few times. The chain links TRBV7-2 to TRBJ2-7, with TRBD1 as a possible D gene (6 bases). Trimming took off 7 bases at V and 1 base at J, with 11 bases between the two ends. Germline V lookup: CDR1 SGHTA, CDR2 FQGNSA. The CDR3 length is 13 residues. The CDR3 is CASNPGTSYEQYF. The DNA of the CDR3 is TGTGCCAGCAACCCAGGGACATCCTACGAGCAGTACTTC.

This clonotype was counted at least ten times. The J gene is TRBJ2-1, the V gene TRBV20-1; 8 bases match TRBD2. The CDR3 totals 14 residues. Per the germline V gene, CDR1 is DFQATT and CDR2 is SNEGSKA (reference sequence). The J segment lost 3 bases and the V segment lost 2 bases, leaving 3 bases of the junction unmatched. The CDR3 DNA reads TGCAGTGCTAGACCGGGGGGGCTCTACAATGAGCAGTTCTTC. Protein sequence: CSARPGGLYNEQFF.

The V gene is TRBV7-2, the J gene TRBJ2-3, with D uncertain. CDR1 is SGHTA and CDR2 is FQGNSA in the germline V gene. The CDR3 loop spans 14 amino acids. V shed 5 bases and J shed 2 bases, with 11 bases lying between them. The CDR3 loop is CASSPGPYTDTQYF. The CDR3 bases are TGTGCCAGCAGCCCAGGACCATACACAGATACGCAGTATTTT.

This clonotype was found a few times. CDR3 loop: CASSLDPGVFDYEQYF. The CDR3 nucleotides are TGTGCCAGCAGCTTGGACCCAGGGGTTTTCGACTACGAGCAGTACTTC. The chain has TRBV5-6 and TRBJ2-7; perhaps TRBD1 as D (6 bases). V was trimmed by 0 bases and J by 3 bases, leaving 16 bases between them. The length of the CDR3 is 16 residues. CDR1 is SGHDT and CDR2 is YYEEEE in the germline V gene.